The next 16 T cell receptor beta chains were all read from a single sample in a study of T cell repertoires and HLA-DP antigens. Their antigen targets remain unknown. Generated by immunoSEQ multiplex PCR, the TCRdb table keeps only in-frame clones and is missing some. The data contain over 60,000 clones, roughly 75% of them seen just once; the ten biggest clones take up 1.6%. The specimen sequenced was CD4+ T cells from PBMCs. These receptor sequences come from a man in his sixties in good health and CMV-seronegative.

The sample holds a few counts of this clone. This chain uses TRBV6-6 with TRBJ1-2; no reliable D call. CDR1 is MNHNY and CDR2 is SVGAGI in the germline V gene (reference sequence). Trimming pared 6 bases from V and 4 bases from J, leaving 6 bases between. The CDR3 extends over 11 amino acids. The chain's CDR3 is CASRVGYGYTF. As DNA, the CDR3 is TGTGCCAGCAGGGTTGGCTATGGCTACACCTTC.

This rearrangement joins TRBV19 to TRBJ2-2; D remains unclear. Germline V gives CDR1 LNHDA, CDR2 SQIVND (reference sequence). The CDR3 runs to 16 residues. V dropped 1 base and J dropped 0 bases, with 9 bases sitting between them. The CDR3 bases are TGTGCCAGTAGTATAGGAGGCAGGCCGAACACCGGGGAGCTGTTTTTT. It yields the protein CASSIGGRPNTGELFF.

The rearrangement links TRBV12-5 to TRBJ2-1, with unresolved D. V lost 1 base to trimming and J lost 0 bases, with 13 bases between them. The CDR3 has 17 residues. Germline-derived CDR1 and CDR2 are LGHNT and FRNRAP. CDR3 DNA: TGTGCTAGTGGTTTGGATAATGGGCTTGCCTCCTACAATGAGCAGTTCTTC. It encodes CASGLDNGLASYNEQFF.

The CDR3 spells CSVDEGTGWETQYF. CDR3 sequence (DNA): TGCAGCGTTGATGAGGGAACAGGCTGGGAGACCCAGTACTTC. The rearrangement uses TRBV29-1 and TRBJ2-5; D tentatively reads TRBD1 or TRBD2 (5 bases each). The CDR3 extends over 14 amino acids. CDR1 is SQVTM, CDR2 ANQGSEA, per germline. Between the trimmed V and J ends, which lost 3 bases and 5 bases, there was a span of 16 bases.

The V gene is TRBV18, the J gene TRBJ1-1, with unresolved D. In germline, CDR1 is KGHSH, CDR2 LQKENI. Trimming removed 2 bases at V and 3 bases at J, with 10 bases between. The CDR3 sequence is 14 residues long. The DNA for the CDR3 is TGTGCCAGCTCACCAAGGGCTGAGGACACTGAAGCTTTCTTT. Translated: CASSPRAEDTEAFF.

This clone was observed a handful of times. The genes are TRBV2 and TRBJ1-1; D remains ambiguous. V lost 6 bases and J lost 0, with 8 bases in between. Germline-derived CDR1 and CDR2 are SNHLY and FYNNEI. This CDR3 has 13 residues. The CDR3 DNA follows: TGTGCCAGCAGGAGAACAGTGAACACTGAAGCTTTCTTT. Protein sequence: CASRRTVNTEAFF.

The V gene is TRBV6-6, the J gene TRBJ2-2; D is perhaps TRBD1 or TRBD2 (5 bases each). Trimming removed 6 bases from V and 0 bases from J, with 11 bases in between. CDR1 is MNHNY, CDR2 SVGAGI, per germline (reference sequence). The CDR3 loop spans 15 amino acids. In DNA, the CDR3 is TGTGCCAGCAGCCGCGAGGGGTCGAACACCGGGGAGCTGTTTTTT. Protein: CASSREGSNTGELFF.

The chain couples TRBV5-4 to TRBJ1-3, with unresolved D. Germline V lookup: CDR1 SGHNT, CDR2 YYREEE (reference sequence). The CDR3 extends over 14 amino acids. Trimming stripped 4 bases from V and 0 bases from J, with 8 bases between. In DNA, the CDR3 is TGTGCCAGCAGCCCTCCGGGCTCTGGAAACACCATATATTTT. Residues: CASSPPGSGNTIYF.

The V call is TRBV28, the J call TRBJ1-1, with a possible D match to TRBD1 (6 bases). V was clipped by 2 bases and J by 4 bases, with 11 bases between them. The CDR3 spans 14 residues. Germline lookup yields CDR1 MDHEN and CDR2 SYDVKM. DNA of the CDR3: TGTGCCAGCAGTTTAAACCCAGGGGTCACTGAAGCTTTCTTT. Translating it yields CASSLNPGVTEAFF. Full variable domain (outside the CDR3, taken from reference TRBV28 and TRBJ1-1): DVKVTQSSRYLVKRTGEKVFLECVQDMDHENMFWYRQDPGLGLRLIYFSYDVKMKEKGDIPEGYSVSREKKERFSLILESASTNQTSMYLCASSLNPGVTEAFFGQGTRLTVV.

The CDR3 region has the DNA TGTGCCAGTAGTGGTTGGACCTCATCAAACAATGAGCAGTTCTTC. The encoded protein is CASSGWTSSNNEQFF. The rearrangement uses TRBV19 and TRBJ2-1, with unresolved D. This CDR3 spans 15 amino acids. V lost 5 bases, J lost 5 bases, and 16 bases lay in between. Germline V gene sequence: CDR1 LNHDA, CDR2 SQIVND (reference sequence).

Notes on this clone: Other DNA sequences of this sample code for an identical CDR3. The CDR3 nucleotides are TGCGCCAGCAGCTTGGGTCAGAACACCGGGGAGCTGTTTTTT. Amino acids: CASSLGQNTGELFF. The chain joins TRBV5-1 to TRBJ2-2; D remains ambiguous. There are 14 residues in the CDR3. Germline CDR1 reads SGHRS; CDR2 reads YFSETQ. Trimming stripped 0 bases from V and 1 base from J, with 4 bases between.

CDR3 DNA sequence: TGCAGCGCCGGGACTAGCGGGAGTTACAAAAACATTCAGTACTTC. Residues: CSAGTSGSYKNIQYF. The chain carries TRBV29-1 and TRBJ2-4; 14 nucleotides align to TRBD2. Germline V gene sequence: CDR1 SQVTM, CDR2 ANQGSEA. CDR3 length equals 15 residues. After removal of 7 bases from V and 3 bases from J, the junction contained 5 bases not matched to a gene.

The DNA for the CDR3 is TGTGCCAGTAGTATACTGGACGGCTACAATGAGCAGTTCTTC. Its translation: CASSILDGYNEQFF. The V gene is TRBV19, the J gene TRBJ2-1; D unresolved. The V gene's germline CDR1 is LNHDA and CDR2 SQIVND (reference sequence). The CDR3 runs to 14 residues. Trimming cost V 2 bases and J 3 bases, with 8 bases left between them.

The DNA for the CDR3 is TGTGCCAGCAGTTCAGCGACTAGCGCCGGGCCCAATGAGCAGTTCTTC. Translating gives CASSSATSAGPNEQFF. The V call is TRBV6-5, the J call TRBJ2-1; TRBD2 matches 8 bases. Unmatched junction bases numbered 11, after V lost 4 bases and J lost 6 bases. Germline loops: CDR1 MNHEY, CDR2 SVGAGI. The CDR3 is made up of 16 amino acids.

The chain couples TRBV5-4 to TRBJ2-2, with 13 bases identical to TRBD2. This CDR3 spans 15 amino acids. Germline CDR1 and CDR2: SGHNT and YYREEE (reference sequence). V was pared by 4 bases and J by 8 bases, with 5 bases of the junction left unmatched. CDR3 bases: TGTGCCAGCAGCAGGACTAGCGGGAGTTCTGGGGAGCTGTTTTTT. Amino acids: CASSRTSGSSGELFF. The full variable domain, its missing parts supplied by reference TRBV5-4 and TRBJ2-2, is ETGVTQSPTHLIKTRGQQVTLRCSSQSGHNTVSWYQQALGQGPQFIFQYYREEENGRGNFPPRFSGLQFPNYSSELNVNALELDDSALYLCASSRTSGSSGELFFGEGSRLTVL.

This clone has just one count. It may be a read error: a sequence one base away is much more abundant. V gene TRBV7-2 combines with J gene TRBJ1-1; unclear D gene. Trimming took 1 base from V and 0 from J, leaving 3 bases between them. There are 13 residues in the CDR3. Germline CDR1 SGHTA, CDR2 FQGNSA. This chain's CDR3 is CASSLEMNTEAFF. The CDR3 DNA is TGTGCCAGCAGCTTAGAGATGAACACTGAAGCTTTCTTT. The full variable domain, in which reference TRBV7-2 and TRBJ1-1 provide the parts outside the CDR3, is GAGVSQSPSNKVTEKGKDVELRCDPISGHTALYWYRQSLGQGLEFLIYFQGNSAPDKSGLPSDRFSAERTGGSVSTLTIQRTQQEDSAVYLCASSLEMNTEAFFGQGTRLTVV.